These 13 T cell receptor beta chains were sequenced from one sample in a study of T cells in Graves' hyperthyroidism and ophthalmopathy. Researchers took RNA transcripts and amplified the TCR beta CDR3 regions from them. HTBI primers were used for first-round RT-PCR of the TCR CDR3. Each CDR3 protein gets one entry after TCRdb re-called the multiplex PCR reads with MiXCR. This table has hundreds of thousands of distinct CDR3 sequences, 14% to 15% appearing once. Sequences were obtained from blood. Source of these receptors: a man aged 18 to 30 with Graves' ophthalmopathy.

This chain connects TRBV24-1 to TRBJ2-3; D perhaps matches TRBD2 (5 bases). Germline values: CDR1 KGHDR, CDR2 SFDVKD. The CDR3 contains 16 residues. V shed 0 bases and J shed 0 bases, with 9 bases lying between them. DNA for the CDR3: TGTGCCACCAGTGATTTGCCCGGGAAGAGCACAGATACGCAGTATTTT. Encoded protein: CATSDLPGKSTDTQYF.

This clonotype has at least ten counts. The rearrangement joins TRBV7-9 to TRBJ2-2; 9 bases fit TRBD1. J gave up 3 bases and V 5 bases, and 7 bases lay outside the gene matches. CDR1 and CDR2 from the germline V gene are SEHNR and FQNEAQ (reference sequence). This CDR3 spans 16 amino acids. The CDR3 sequence: CASSEHRGPHTGELFF. CDR3 coding DNA: TGTGCCAGCAGCGAACACAGGGGGCCCCACACCGGGGAGCTGTTTTTT.

This clonotype was found many times. The V call is TRBV6-6, the J call TRBJ2-7; TRBD1 agrees at 7 bases. Germline V gives CDR1 MNHNY, CDR2 SVGAGI (reference sequence). The trim removed 0 bases at V and 4 bases at J, leaving 3 bases unmatched. The CDR3 is made up of 14 amino acids. In DNA, the CDR3 is TGTGCCAGCAGTTACTCAGGGGGCAGATACGAGCAGTACTTC. It encodes CASSYSGGRYEQYF.

This clonotype was picked up many times. The chain uses TRBV11-2 and TRBJ1-2, with 7 bases that match TRBD1. Germline values: CDR1 SGHAT, CDR2 FQNNGV. This CDR3 region has 15 residues. With V trimmed by 0 bases and J by 7 bases, 8 bases remained unmatched. The CDR3 here is CASSLDPRGTGGYTF. In DNA form, the CDR3 reads TGTGCCAGCAGCTTAGATCCCAGGGGGACGGGTGGCTACACCTTC.

This clonotype was seen ten or more times. The chain is built from TRBV2 and TRBJ2-2, with D hard to call. Germline CDR1 is SNHLY and CDR2 is FYNNEI. The CDR3 has 14 residues. V was pared by 6 bases and J by 4 bases, with 12 bases between. CDR3 in amino acids: CASSAQFGTGELFF. The CDR3 DNA is TGTGCCAGCAGCGCCCAGTTTGGCACCGGGGAGCTGTTTTTT.

This clonotype came up many times. The chain uses TRBV18 and TRBJ1-6; D call uncertain. The CDR3 contains 12 residues. Trimming left V 4 bases short and J 6 bases short, with 4 bases between. Germline V gene sequence: CDR1 KGHSH, CDR2 LQKENI. The CDR3 reads CASSRVNSPLHF. DNA for the CDR3: TGTGCCAGCTCACGGGTTAATTCACCCCTCCACTTT.

This clonotype was detected ten times or more. The chain employs TRBV7-9 and TRBJ2-1, with D maybe TRBD1 (6 bases). V was cut by 4 bases and J by 10 bases, with 11 bases left in between. CDR3 size: 12 residues. CDR1 and CDR2 (germline): SEHNR, FQNEAQ (reference sequence). CDR3 loop: CASSSHTGEQFF. CDR3 DNA sequence: TGTGCCAGCAGCTCCCATACAGGGGAGCAGTTCTTC.

The table lists this clonotype with a few counts. V gene TRBV27 combines with J gene TRBJ1-2, with a weak D call TRBD1 (5 bases). The CDR3 spans 13 residues. Trimming took 7 bases from V and 4 from J, leaving 13 bases between them. Per germline, CDR1 MNHEY and CDR2 SMNVEV (reference sequence). CDR3 in amino acids: CASKEAGTYGYTF. Written as DNA, the CDR3 is TGTGCCAGCAAGGAGGCAGGGACCTATGGCTACACCTTC.

This clonotype came up many times. V is TRBV6-1 and J is TRBJ2-1, with no clear D. V was shortened by 2 bases and J by 6 bases, with 17 bases between the two germline ends. The CDR3 is 16 amino acids. Germline-derived CDR1 and CDR2 are MNHNS and SASEGT. CDR3 sequence: CASSERTAYNSNEQFF. CDR3 DNA: TGTGCCAGCAGTGAACGCACCGCCTACAACTCCAATGAGCAGTTCTTC.

In this sample, this clonotype turned up many times. The V call is TRBV24-1, the J call TRBJ2-1; 8 nucleotides align to TRBD1. Trimming at V came to 4 bases and at J to 0 bases, leaving 16 bases not matched to a gene. Germline-derived CDR1 and CDR2 are KGHDR and SFDVKD. This CDR3 spans 20 amino acids. This chain's CDR3 is CATSDRRTGSLLSSYNEQFF. In DNA, the CDR3 is TGTGCCACCAGTGACCGAAGGACAGGGAGTTTATTGAGCTCCTACAATGAGCAGTTCTTC.

This clonotype occurred a few times. The rearrangement joins TRBV4-1 to TRBJ2-5; 11 nucleotides line up with TRBD2. The CDR3 extends over 17 amino acids. Germline V gene data show CDR1 as MGHRA and CDR2 as YSYEKL. J was trimmed by 5 bases and V by 1 base; bases with no gene match: 9. As DNA, the CDR3 is TGCGCCAGCAGCCAAGGGCTAGCGGGGGGATTTTGGGAGACCCAGTACTTC. It is translated as CASSQGLAGGFWETQYF.

In the case of this clonotype: One base away lies a much larger clone, so this may be a sequencing read error. The rearrangement joins TRBV20-1 to TRBJ2-2; tentative D call: TRBD2 (5 bases). CDR1 is DFQATT and CDR2 is SNEGSKA in the germline V gene (reference sequence). The CDR3 runs 15 residues. CDR3 in amino acids: CGARQARRRAGELFF. Written as DNA, the CDR3 is TGCGGTGCTCGCCAGGCCCGGCGGCGGGCGGGGGAGCTGTTTTTT.

This clonotype was recorded many times. The rearrangement uses TRBV4-1 and TRBJ2-7, with 7 bases lining up with TRBD2. J lost 2 bases, V lost 4 bases, and 5 bases had no gene match. There are 14 residues in the CDR3. Germline values: CDR1 MGHRA, CDR2 YSYEKL. The CDR3 bases are TGCGCCAGCAGCCTGGGGGAGGGCACCTACGAGCAGTACTTC. Protein: CASSLGEGTYEQYF.